This T cell receptor (beta chain) originates from a study of cytomegalovirus exposure and HLA in healthy donors. The study's findings and limits: In vitro data verified a few CMV-associated chains as specific for CMV antigens. With high specificity and sensitivity, the classifier reportedly diagnosed cytomegalovirus status.

On this clone itself: What it recognizes is unknown.

Trimming removed 3 bases from V and 6 bases from J, with 8 bases in between. Germline-derived CDR1 and CDR2 are DFQATT and SNEGSKA (reference sequence). CDR3 length: 11 residues. Sequencing used immunoSEQ multiplex PCR; TCRdb keeps in-frame clones, though not all of them. Of 150,000 to 200,000 clones listed, under 90% are singletons. The chain couples TRBV20-1 to TRBJ1-2; D gene ambiguous. Sequencing was performed on PBMCs. The sequence was obtained from a man aged 18-30 years in good health and CMV-seropositive. CDR3 loop: CSARPTNGYTF. The CDR3 region has the DNA TGCAGTGCTAGGCCCACAAATGGCTACACCTTC.